Below, one T cell receptor beta chain is given with its context. This entry belongs to a study of technical replicates of blood from several donors. V lost 4 bases to trimming and J lost 4 bases; unmatched junction nucleotides: 6. The CDR3 is 14 residues long. CDR1 is MDHEN, CDR2 SYDVKM, per germline. Produced via immunoSEQ multiplex PCR; TCRdb's table is partial and in-frame only. Seen here are 82,000 or so clones, 96% observed once, and the top ten hold approximately 0.4%. The receptor was isolated from a human donor in good health. The specimen was T cells isolated from PBMCs. The chain links TRBV28 to TRBJ2-7; 8 nucleotides agree with TRBD2. CDR3 nucleotides: TGTGCCAGCAGTTCCAGCGGGAGTGAATACGAGCAGTACTTC. It specifies CASSSSGSEYEQYF.